This is a list of T cell receptor beta chains from one sample in a study of T cell changes during pregnancy in multiple sclerosis. The assay was immunoSEQ multiplex PCR, and TCRdb's table has in-frame clones only and misses some. The data show more than 65,000 clones, with approximately 95% seen just once and roughly 0.94% held by the top ten. The source was peripheral blood, collected in the first trimester of pregnancy. The source is a female donor with multiple sclerosis, enrolled in a pregnancy study. The CDR3 runs from the conserved cysteine through the conserved F or W. A D gene is named only where the DNA matches it firmly. The size field is filled for only some rows; it gives once, few, many or a size class.

cdr3_aa cdr3_nt d_call j_call clone_size v_call
CASSQDELGKNTEAFF TGCGCCAGCAGCCAAGATGAACTAGGGAAGAACACTGAAGCTTTCTTT - TRBJ1-1 once TRBV4-3
CASSFAGANSYEQYF TGTGCCAGCAGCTTCGCAGGGGCTAACTCCTACGAGCAGTACTTC - TRBJ2-7 - TRBV13
CASSLPGDTEAFF TGCGCCAGCAGCTTGCCGGGGGACACTGAAGCTTTCTTT - TRBJ1-1 - TRBV5-1
CASSLLLNRVRNTEAFF TGTGCCAGCAGCTTACTACTTAATCGCGTGAGGAACACTGAAGCTTTCTTT - TRBJ1-1 - TRBV7-9
CSVAGTDLYTQYF TGCAGCGTCGCCGGGACAGATCTTTATACGCAGTATTTT TRBD1 TRBJ2-3 - TRBV29-1
CASNYRVNTEAFF TGTGCCAGCAATTACAGGGTGAACACTGAAGCTTTCTTT - TRBJ1-1 - TRBV2
CASSPSGTNEKLFF TGCGCCAGCAGCCCCTCGGGGACTAATGAAAAACTGTTTTTT - TRBJ1-4 - TRBV4-1
CASSQSQGGDQPQHF TGCGCCAGCAGCCAGTCACAGGGAGGGGATCAGCCCCAGCATTTT - TRBJ1-5 - TRBV4-1
CASSLWDFNQPQHF TGCGCCAGCAGCTTGTGGGACTTCAATCAGCCCCAGCATTTT - TRBJ1-5 once TRBV5-1
CASRDYNEQFF TGTGCCAGCCGAGACTACAATGAGCAGTTCTTC - TRBJ2-1 - TRBV27
CASSLRTGGTEAFF TGTGCCAGCAGCTTAAGGACAGGGGGTACTGAAGCTTTCTTT TRBD1 TRBJ1-1 - TRBV11-2
CASSLGLGQNTEAFF TGTGCCAGCAGCTTAGGGTTAGGACAGAACACTGAAGCTTTCTTT - TRBJ1-1 - TRBV7-9
CASSLSDPGELFF TGCGCCAGCAGCCTGAGCGACCCCGGGGAGCTGTTTTTT - TRBJ2-2 - TRBV4-1
CASSDPAGVRYEQYF TGTGCCAGCAGTGACCCGGCGGGGGTTCGCTACGAGCAGTACTTC TRBD2 TRBJ2-7 - TRBV2
CASSVGLAGAYAEVGHGTQYF TGTGCCAGCAGCGTAGGGCTAGCGGGAGCATATGCTGAGGTGGGCCACGGTACGCAGTATTTT TRBD2 TRBJ2-3 - TRBV9
CASRDQGETGELFF TGTGCCAGCAGAGACCAGGGTGAGACCGGGGAGCTGTTTTTT - TRBJ2-2 once TRBV6-1
CASSLPPTYEQYF TGTGCCAGCAGCTTACCCCCCACCTACGAGCAGTACTTC - TRBJ2-7 - TRBV7-2
CSAVDRPNYGYTF TGCAGCGCTGTAGACAGGCCTAACTATGGCTACACCTTC - TRBJ1-2 - TRBV29-1
CASSLGLAGARHEQFF TGTGCCAGCAGCTTGGGACTAGCGGGAGCGCGTCATGAGCAGTTCTTC TRBD2 TRBJ2-1 - TRBV5-4
CASSLTGGLAEAFF TGTGCCAGCAGCTTAACAGGAGGGCTGGCTGAAGCTTTCTTT - TRBJ1-1 - TRBV7-3
CASRSGGASYNEQFF TGTGCCAGCAGAAGCGGGGGGGCTTCCTACAATGAGCAGTTCTTC TRBD2 TRBJ2-1 - TRBV6-1
CASRSTSGWDNEQFF TGCGCCAGCAGGTCGACTAGCGGTTGGGACAATGAGCAGTTCTTC TRBD2 TRBJ2-1 - TRBV5-1
CASSPEFLAGQFF TGTGCCAGCTCACCGGAGTTTTTAGCGGGACAGTTCTTC TRBD2 TRBJ2-1 - TRBV18
CASSLTLANTGELFF TGCGCCAGCAGCTTGACCCTGGCAAACACCGGGGAGCTGTTTTTT - TRBJ2-2 - TRBV5-1
CASSLPLGGRPYNEQFF TGTGCCAGCAGTTTACCCCTCGGCGGGAGGCCCTACAATGAGCAGTTCTTC TRBD2 TRBJ2-1 - TRBV28
CASSVVQADTQYF TGTGCCAGCAGCGTAGTACAGGCCGATACGCAGTATTTT - TRBJ2-3 - TRBV9
CASSHGTGVSLETQYF TGTGCCAGCAGCCACGGAACAGGGGTTTCCCTAGAGACCCAGTACTTC TRBD1 TRBJ2-5 - TRBV7-9
CASSDMNTEAFF TGTGCCAGCAGCGACATGAACACTGAAGCTTTCTTT - TRBJ1-1 once TRBV7-9
CAWSSTESGANVLTF TGTGCCTGGAGTTCGACAGAATCTGGGGCCAACGTCCTGACTTTC - TRBJ2-6 once TRBV30
CASSHLPGGELFF TGTGCCAGCAGCCACCTCCCCGGCGGGGAGCTGTTTTTT - TRBJ2-2 - TRBV5-5
CATRGATRESYNEQFF TGTGCCACCAGGGGGGCGACTCGCGAGAGCTACAATGAGCAGTTCTTC - TRBJ2-1 - TRBV28
CASSEALAGSYEQYF TGTGCCAGCAGTGAAGCGCTAGCGGGCTCCTACGAGCAGTACTTC TRBD2 TRBJ2-7 - TRBV6-1
CASSVGGSTYNEQFF TGTGCCAGCAGCGTAGGAGGGAGTACCTACAATGAGCAGTTCTTC - TRBJ2-1 - TRBV9
CATSRGTGTYEQYF TGTGCCACCAGCAGAGGTACAGGTACCTACGAGCAGTACTTC - TRBJ2-7 - TRBV15
CASSQDRGFGGGYVAQYF TGTGCCAGCAGCCAAGATCGGGGTTTTGGCGGGGGGTACGTAGCCCAGTACTTC TRBD2 TRBJ2-5 once TRBV4-2
CASSSYQGEETQYF TGCGCCAGCAGCAGCTACCAGGGTGAGGAGACCCAGTACTTC - TRBJ2-5 - TRBV5-1
CASSLLGLGLADSKSSYEQYF TGCGCCAGCAGCTTGTTAGGCTTGGGGCTAGCGGACTCGAAGAGCTCCTACGAGCAGTACTTC TRBD2 TRBJ2-7 - TRBV5-1
CASSLTGEGGNEQFF TGCGCCAGCAGCCTCACCGGGGAGGGGGGCAATGAGCAGTTCTTC - TRBJ2-1 - TRBV4-1
CASSWGVETQYF TGTGCCAGCAGCTGGGGAGTAGAGACCCAGTACTTC - TRBJ2-5 - TRBV7-2
CSVDRDRTNEQFF TGCAGCGTTGATAGGGACAGAACAAATGAGCAGTTCTTC TRBD1 TRBJ2-1 - TRBV29-1
CATQRIPYNEQFF TGTGCCACCCAGCGAATCCCCTACAATGAGCAGTTCTTC - TRBJ2-1 once TRBV15
CASSQGVGGANVLTF TGTGCCAGCAGTCAGGGGGTTGGGGGGGCCAACGTCCTGACTTTC TRBD1 TRBJ2-6 - TRBV11-2
CASRPNRAMNTEAFF TGTGCCAGCAGGCCTAACAGGGCGATGAACACTGAAGCTTTCTTT - TRBJ1-1 - TRBV6-1